Below, 25 T cell receptor beta chains from the same sample are listed, as sequenced in a study of shared T cell receptors in the human thymus. Repertoires were generated with immunoSEQ multiplex PCR, while TCRdb's copy carries only in-frame clones and drops some. Of about 660,000 clones listed, roughly 86% are singletons. These data also featured in a second study, about human thymus T cells.

Sequenced: thymocytes. The receptors derive from a boy less than two years old with a congenital heart defect.

This clone appeared a single time. CDR3 DNA: TGCAGCGTTTCGGGGGGGCGCAAGGATGAGCAGTTCTTC. It codes for CSVSGGRKDEQFF. V is TRBV29-1 and J is TRBJ2-1, with 8 bases that match TRBD2. The CDR3 runs 13 residues. Germline values: CDR1 SQVTM, CDR2 ANQGSEA. V lost 5 bases to trimming and J lost 8 bases; unmatched junction nucleotides: 8.

The V gene is TRBV7-2, the J gene TRBJ2-5; D is unclear. Trimming stripped 0 bases from V and 3 bases from J, with 8 bases between. The CDR3 totals 14 residues. Looked up from germline, CDR1 is SGHTA and CDR2 is FQGNSA. The CDR3 DNA reads TGTGCCAGCAGCTTAGCGCGGAGAAAAGAGACCCAGTACTTC. Its protein product is CASSLARRKETQYF.

V usage is TRBV7-2 and J usage is TRBJ1-1, with D maybe TRBD1 (6 bases). Per the germline V gene, CDR1 is SGHTA and CDR2 is FQGNSA. This CDR3 has 16 residues. Trimming removed 5 bases from V and 1 base from J, with 17 bases in between. The CDR3 spells CASSAGTLRSNTEAFF. CDR3 DNA sequence: TGTGCCAGCAGCGCAGGGACATTACGTTCGAACACTGAAGCTTTCTTT.

CDR3 coding DNA: TGTGCTTCCCTGGACAGGGGAAAAGAGACCCAGTACTTC. Translating gives CASLDRGKETQYF. The rearrangement links TRBV25-1 to TRBJ2-5; TRBD1 agrees at 9 bases. Per germline, CDR1 MGHDK and CDR2 SYGVNS. The CDR3 runs 13 residues.

The chain combines TRBV7-8 with TRBJ2-7; a weak D match, TRBD1 (6 bases). The ends were cut back, 5 bases at V and 2 bases at J, with 22 bases in the middle. Per germline, CDR1 SGHVS and CDR2 FQNEAQ. The CDR3 length is 17 residues. Here the CDR3 DNA reads TGTGCCAGCAGCCCTCACCCGGACAGCCTTGTAACCTACGAGCAGTACTTC. Translation: CASSPHPDSLVTYEQYF.

The J gene is TRBJ2-7, the V gene TRBV27; 10 positions match TRBD2. V shed 2 bases and J 6 bases; nucleotides not matched to a gene: 10. This CDR3 region has 16 residues. Germline CDR1 and CDR2: MNHEY and SMNVEV (reference sequence). The CDR3 DNA reads as TGTGCCAGCAGTTTAGACGCCGCTAGCGGGAGTAGCGAGCAGTACTTC. Amino acids: CASSLDAASGSSEQYF.

The chain employs TRBV6-1 and TRBJ1-2; 9 positions agree with TRBD1. The germline V gene has CDR1 MNHNS and CDR2 SASEGT. V lost 8 bases and J lost 8; bases outside the gene matches: 15. The length of the CDR3 is 15 residues. The CDR3 protein is CASGDRDRVSQGYTF. DNA for the CDR3: TGTGCCAGCGGCGACCGGGACAGGGTTTCGCAAGGCTACACCTTC.

The genes are TRBV12-5 and TRBJ2-3; D perhaps matches TRBD1 (6 bases). CDR3 length: 18 amino acids. The ends were cut back, 6 bases at V and 0 bases at J, with 22 bases in the middle. The V gene's germline CDR1 is LGHNT and CDR2 FRNRAP. The CDR3 DNA is TGTGCTAGTGGGAAAAACGGACAGCCAAGAGCTAGCACAGATACGCAGTATTTT. Protein: CASGKNGQPRASTDTQYF.

This clone turned up a few times. This chain links TRBV27 with TRBJ2-4, with 10 bases matching TRBD2. With V trimmed by 6 bases and J by 7 bases, 9 bases remained unmatched. This CDR3 spans 15 amino acids. Germline V gives CDR1 MNHEY, CDR2 SMNVEV (reference sequence). The CDR3: CASRVKRGGRNIQYF. CDR3 coding DNA: TGTGCCAGCAGGGTTAAGCGGGGGGGCAGGAACATTCAGTACTTC.

The chain links TRBV18 to TRBJ1-1; D is undetermined. Germline-derived CDR1 and CDR2 are KGHSH and LQKENI. The CDR3 covers 14 residues. Trimming took off 4 bases at V and 5 bases at J, with 14 bases between the two ends. This CDR3 reads CASSRSAPETEAFF. The CDR3 DNA reads TGTGCCAGCTCACGTTCTGCTCCGGAGACTGAAGCTTTCTTT.

The chain has TRBV10-3 and TRBJ2-7, with D tentatively TRBD2 (6 bases). The CDR3 runs 12 residues. Germline CDR1 is ENHRY and CDR2 is SYGVKD. Trimming shortened V by 3 bases and J by 6 bases, and 9 bases separated the two germline ends. The DNA for the CDR3 is TGTGCCATCAGTGAATGGGGAGGCGAGCAGTACTTC. Protein product: CAISEWGGEQYF.

This chain joins TRBV19 and TRBJ1-1; possible D gene TRBD1, 5 bases. V was cut by 2 bases and J by 6 bases, with 13 bases left in between. CDR1 LNHDA and CDR2 SQIVND come from the germline V gene (reference sequence). CDR3 length equals 14 residues. CDR3 amino acids: CASSIPQRGAEAFF. The DNA for the CDR3 is TGTGCCAGTAGTATACCCCAAAGGGGCGCTGAAGCTTTCTTT.

The chain carries TRBV6-1 and TRBJ2-7, with 12 bases lining up with TRBD1. The germline V gene encodes CDR1 MNHNS and CDR2 SASEGT. V dropped 3 bases and J dropped 3; count of bases not matched to a gene: 9. The CDR3 consists of 17 residues. CDR3 sequence reads: CASSDRDRGQLDYEQYF. Written as DNA, the CDR3 is TGTGCCAGCAGTGACCGGGACAGGGGGCAGTTAGACTACGAGCAGTACTTC.

The chain recombines TRBV12-5 with TRBJ2-7; D may be TRBD2 (6 bases). V was pared by 2 bases and J by 6 bases, with 17 bases between. The length of the CDR3 is 15 residues. The germline gives CDR1 LGHNT, CDR2 FRNRAP. As DNA, the CDR3 is TGTGCTAGTGGTTTGTGGGACGGGGGTCGGAGCGAGCAGTACTTC. It translates to CASGLWDGGRSEQYF.

In this sample, this clone turned up once. This rearrangement joins TRBV11-2 to TRBJ2-7; the D gene is possibly TRBD2 (6 bases). Trimming removed 1 base at V and 4 bases at J, with 14 bases between. In germline, CDR1 is SGHAT, CDR2 FQNNGV. The CDR3 has 15 amino acids. The CDR3 bases are TGTGCCAGCAGCTTAGTTTATGCGGGATCGTACGAGCAGTACTTC. It codes for CASSLVYAGSYEQYF.

This rearrangement joins TRBV14 to TRBJ1-2; D not resolved. V was cut by 2 bases and J by 8 bases, with 9 bases left in between. There are 12 residues in the CDR3. CDR1 and CDR2 (germline): SGHDN, FVKESK. The CDR3, as DNA: TGTGCCAGCAGCCAAATACCGGGGGGCTACACCTTC. Translating gives CASSQIPGGYTF.

This clone was counted between two and nine times. The J gene is TRBJ1-2, the V gene TRBV5-6, with D unresolved. The ends were cut back, 0 bases at V and 4 bases at J, with 19 bases in the middle. Germline CDR1 SGHDT, CDR2 YYEEEE. CDR3 length: 17 residues. CDR3 amino acids: CASSLARGGGFFYGYTF. CDR3 DNA: TGTGCCAGCAGCTTGGCTCGGGGAGGAGGTTTTTTCTATGGCTACACCTTC.

The chain carries TRBV30 and TRBJ2-3, with 7 bases lining up with TRBD2. With 3 bases clipped from V and 1 base from J, the junction kept 13 bases outside the gene matches. The CDR3 is 17 residues long. CDR1 is GTSNPN and CDR2 is SVGIG in the germline V gene (reference sequence). CDR3 in DNA: TGTGCCTGGAGCGCCGGGGGGTTTCCAATGGGCACAGATACGCAGTATTTT. Amino acid sequence: CAWSAGGFPMGTDTQYF.

The chain recombines TRBV4-3 with TRBJ1-5, with 11 bases that match TRBD1. CDR3 size: 19 residues. Germline V lookup: CDR1 LGHNA, CDR2 YSLEER. The V and J ends lost 0 bases and 7 bases, in that order; junction bases with no gene match: 14. This CDR3 is CASSQEGGKRTGGMQPQHF. The CDR3 DNA reads TGCGCCAGCAGCCAAGAGGGGGGCAAACGGACAGGGGGCATGCAGCCCCAGCATTTT.

This clone was found a few times. At one end the junction does not follow the germline gene, possibly because of a read error. The rearrangement uses TRBV14 and TRBJ2-7; the match to TRBD1 covers 8 bases. Germline loops: CDR1 SGHDN, CDR2 FVKESK. This CDR3 region has 12 residues. In nucleotides, the CDR3 is TGTGCCAGCAGCCAACCGGACAGGGTAAAGCACTTC. The encoded protein is CASSQPDRVKHF.

V is TRBV25-1 and J is TRBJ2-5; TRBD1 agrees at 9 bases. In germline, CDR1 is MGHDK, CDR2 SYGVNS. V lost 2 bases and J lost 3; bases outside the gene matches: 7. This CDR3 is built from 16 residues. The CDR3 DNA follows: TGTGCCAGCAGTGAAGGGAACAGGGGGCTCGAAGAGACCCAGTACTTC. It encodes CASSEGNRGLEETQYF.

The chain links TRBV4-2 to TRBJ1-5; D ambiguous. Trimming shortened V by 1 base and J by 2 bases, and 24 bases separated the two germline ends. This CDR3 has 20 residues. Germline V CDR1 and CDR2: LGHNA, YNFKEQ. DNA of the CDR3: TGTGCCAGCAGCCAAGTACCCGGGGTATCGAAAAACTTTGGCAATCAGCCCCAGCATTTT. Amino acid sequence: CASSQVPGVSKNFGNQPQHF.

The chain employs TRBV28 and TRBJ1-1; D remains ambiguous. Trimming stripped 0 bases from V and 0 bases from J, with 14 bases between. The length of the CDR3 is 17 residues. Germline V gene lookup returns CDR1 MDHEN and CDR2 SYDVKM. In DNA, the CDR3 is TGTGCCAGCAGTTTATGCCTGGCGGGGTTGGTGAACACTGAAGCTTTCTTT. Translation gives CASSLCLAGLVNTEAFF.

This clone was seen a handful of times. This chain uses TRBV7-2 with TRBJ2-5; 16 bases line up with TRBD2. This CDR3 region has 17 residues. Trimming took 5 bases from V and 7 from J; bases not matched to a gene: 10. CDR1 SGHTA and CDR2 FQGNSA come from the germline V gene. CDR3 in DNA: TGTGCCAGCAGCGTTACCGGGACTAGCGGGGGGGCAGGGACCCAGTACTTC. Translated: CASSVTGTSGGAGTQYF.

This chain links TRBV4-3 with TRBJ2-2, with TRBD2 identical over 11 bases. The germline gives CDR1 LGHNA, CDR2 YSLEER. J lost 4 bases, V lost 0 bases, and 7 bases had no gene match. The CDR3 has 18 amino acids. The CDR3 is CASSQDRLAGGTTGELFF. The CDR3 DNA follows: TGCGCCAGCAGCCAAGATCGCCTAGCGGGGGGAACCACCGGGGAGCTGTTTTTT.